This T cell receptor beta chain was documented in a study of blood T cell repertoires in COVID-19. Whole-study context: The origin of the acute and convalescent COVID-19 samples was the United States, Italy and Spain. Nucleic acid was either cDNA or gDNA, and it came from T cells, B-cell-depleted T cells, or PBMCs.

The CDR3 sequence is 15 residues long. CDR1 and CDR2 from the germline V gene are SGHRS and YFSETQ. V was clipped by 0 bases and J by 8 bases, with 17 bases between them. Authors' data handling: Estimation of nucleated cell counts relied on the amplification of reference gene primers. Profiled with immunoSEQ multiplex PCR; TCRdb holds only in-frame clones, not every one. V, J and clone size reflect that table, while D and trimming were determined from the DNA. The top ten clones hold roughly 4.8% of a sample with 75,000 to 90,000 clones, less than 85% of them seen once. V is TRBV5-1 and J is TRBJ1-2; TRBD1 is a possible D gene (6 bases). The receptor comes from an older woman with acute or convalescent COVID-19. Sequencing used peripheral blood. CDR3 nucleotide sequence: TGCGCCAGCAGCTTGGACGACAGGTCTTCGCGGGGCTACACCTTC. Its protein is CASSLDDRSSRGYTF.